This T cell receptor beta chain stems from a study of cytomegalovirus exposure and HLA in healthy donors. Overall study findings and caveats: The authors assumed roughly uniform sequencing depth across donors for presence/absence analyses. In vitro testing confirmed a few CMV-associated chains as specific for CMV antigens.

Note on this clone: Its antigen is unknown.

From germline, CDR1 is MNHEY and CDR2 SVGAGI. The CDR3 runs to 14 residues. V was shortened by 2 bases and J by 2 bases, with 7 bases between the two germline ends. The PCR used 60 Vbeta and 13 Jbeta primers. Sequencing was performed with immunoSEQ multiplex PCR; in TCRdb, only in-frame clones are kept and a portion is missing. The sample shows more than 100,000 clones, 70% to 75% of them seen only once. This chain connects TRBV6-5 to TRBJ1-3; no firm D call. This clonotype was sampled from a woman aged 35 to 49 in good health and CMV-seronegative. Material: PBMCs. Written as DNA, the CDR3 is TGTGCCAGCAGTTACGGGAGAACTGGAAACACCATATATTTT. Encoded protein: CASSYGRTGNTIYF.